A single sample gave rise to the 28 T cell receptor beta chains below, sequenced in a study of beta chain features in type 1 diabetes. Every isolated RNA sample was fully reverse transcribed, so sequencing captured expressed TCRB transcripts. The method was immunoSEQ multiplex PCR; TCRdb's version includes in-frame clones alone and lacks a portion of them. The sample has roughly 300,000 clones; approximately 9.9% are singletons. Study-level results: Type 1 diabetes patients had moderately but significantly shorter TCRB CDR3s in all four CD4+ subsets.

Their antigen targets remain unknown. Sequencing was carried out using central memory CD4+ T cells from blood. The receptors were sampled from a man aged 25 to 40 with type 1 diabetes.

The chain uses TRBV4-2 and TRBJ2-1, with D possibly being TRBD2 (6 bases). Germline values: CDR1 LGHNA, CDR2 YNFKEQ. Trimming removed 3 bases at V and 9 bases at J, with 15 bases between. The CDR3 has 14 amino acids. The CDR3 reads CASSQEGPPGEQFF. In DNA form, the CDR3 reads TGTGCCAGCAGCCAGGAGGGACCACCGGGTGAGCAGTTCTTC.

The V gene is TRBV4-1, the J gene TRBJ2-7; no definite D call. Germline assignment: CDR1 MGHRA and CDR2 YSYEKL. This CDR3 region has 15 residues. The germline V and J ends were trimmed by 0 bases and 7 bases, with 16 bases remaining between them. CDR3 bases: TGCGCCAGCAGCCAAGAGGAGCGACGGTCGTGGGAGCAGTACTTC. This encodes CASSQEERRSWEQYF.

CDR3 sequence: CASSLDAGSAYNEQFF. In nucleotides, the CDR3 is TGCGCCAGCAGCTTGGATGCAGGGAGCGCCTACAATGAGCAGTTCTTC. The chain has TRBV5-1 and TRBJ2-1; D is perhaps TRBD1 or TRBD2 (5 bases each). Looked up from germline, CDR1 is SGHRS and CDR2 is YFSETQ. The CDR3 covers 16 residues. Trimming shortened V by 0 bases and J by 2 bases, and 12 bases separated the two germline ends.

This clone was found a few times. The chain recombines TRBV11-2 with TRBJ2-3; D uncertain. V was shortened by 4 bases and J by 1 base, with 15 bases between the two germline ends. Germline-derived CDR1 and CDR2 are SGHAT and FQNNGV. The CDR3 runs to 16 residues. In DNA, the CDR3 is TGTGCCAGCAGCTCCCCCTCTGGGCAGGGCACAGATACGCAGTATTTT. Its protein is CASSSPSGQGTDTQYF.

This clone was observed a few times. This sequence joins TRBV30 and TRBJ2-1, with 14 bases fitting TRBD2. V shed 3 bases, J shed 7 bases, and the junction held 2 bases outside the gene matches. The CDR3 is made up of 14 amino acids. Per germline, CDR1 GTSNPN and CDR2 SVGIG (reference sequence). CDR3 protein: CAWRGLAGVNEQFF. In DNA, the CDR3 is TGTGCCTGGAGGGGACTAGCGGGGGTGAATGAGCAGTTCTTC.

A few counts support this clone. The CDR3 sequence: CAISDGTGRNTEAFF. CDR3 in DNA: TGTGCCATCAGTGACGGTACAGGTAGGAACACTGAAGCTTTCTTT. V and J are TRBV10-3 and TRBJ1-1, with a weak D call TRBD1 (5 bases). Germline V lookup: CDR1 ENHRY, CDR2 SYGVKD. The CDR3 has 15 residues. The V and J ends lost 3 bases and 1 base respectively, with 12 bases between them.

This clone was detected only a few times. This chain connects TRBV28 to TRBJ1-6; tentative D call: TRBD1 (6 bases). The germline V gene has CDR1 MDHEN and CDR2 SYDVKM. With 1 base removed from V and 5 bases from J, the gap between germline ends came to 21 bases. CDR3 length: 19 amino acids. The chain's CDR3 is CASSLFSRGGLGNNSPLHF. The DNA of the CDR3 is TGTGCCAGCAGTTTATTCTCCAGGGGTGGTTTAGGTAATAATTCACCCCTCCACTTT.

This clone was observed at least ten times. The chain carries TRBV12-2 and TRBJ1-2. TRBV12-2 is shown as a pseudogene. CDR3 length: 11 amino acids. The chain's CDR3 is CASDRGYGYTF. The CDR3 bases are TGTGCGAGCGATCGGGGCTATGGCTACACCTTC.

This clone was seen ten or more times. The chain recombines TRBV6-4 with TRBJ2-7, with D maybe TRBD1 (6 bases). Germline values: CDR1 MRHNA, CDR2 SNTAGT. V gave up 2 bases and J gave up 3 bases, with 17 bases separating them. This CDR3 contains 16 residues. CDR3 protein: CASSDAKTGSDYEQYF. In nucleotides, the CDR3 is TGTGCCAGCAGTGACGCTAAGACAGGCTCCGACTACGAGCAGTACTTC.

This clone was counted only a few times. In DNA, the CDR3 is TGCGCCAGCAGCTTGGCCAGGGGCCAAGGCGGGGAGCTGTTTTTT. The encoded protein is CASSLARGQGGELFF. The rearrangement joins TRBV5-1 to TRBJ2-2; maybe TRBD1 (6 bases). V was cut by 0 bases and J by 7 bases, with 13 bases left in between. There are 15 residues in the CDR3. The germline gives CDR1 SGHRS, CDR2 YFSETQ.

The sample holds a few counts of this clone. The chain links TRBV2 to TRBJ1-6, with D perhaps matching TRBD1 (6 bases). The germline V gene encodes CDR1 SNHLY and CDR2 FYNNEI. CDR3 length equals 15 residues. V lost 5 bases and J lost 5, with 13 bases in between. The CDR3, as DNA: TGTGCCAGCAGTCAACAACAGGGAAATAATTCACCCCTCCACTTT. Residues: CASSQQQGNNSPLHF.

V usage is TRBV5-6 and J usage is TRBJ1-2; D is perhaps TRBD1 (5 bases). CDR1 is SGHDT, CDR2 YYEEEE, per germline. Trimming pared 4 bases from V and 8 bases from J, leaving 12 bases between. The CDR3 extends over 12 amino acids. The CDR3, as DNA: TGTGCCAGCAGCCGGGACCGTTGGGGCTACACCTTC. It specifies CASSRDRWGYTF.

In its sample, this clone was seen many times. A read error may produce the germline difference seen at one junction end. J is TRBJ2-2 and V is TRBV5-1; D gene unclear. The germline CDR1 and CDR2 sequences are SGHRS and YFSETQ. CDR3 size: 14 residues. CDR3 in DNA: TGCGCCAGCAGCCCTAAGACGAATACCGGGGAGCTGTTTTTT. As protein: CASSPKTNTGELFF.

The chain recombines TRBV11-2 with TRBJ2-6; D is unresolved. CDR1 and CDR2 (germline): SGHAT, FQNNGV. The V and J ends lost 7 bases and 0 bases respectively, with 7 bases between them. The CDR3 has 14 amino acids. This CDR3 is CASTYTSGANVLTF. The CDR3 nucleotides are TGTGCCAGCACTTACACCTCTGGGGCCAACGTCCTGACTTTC.

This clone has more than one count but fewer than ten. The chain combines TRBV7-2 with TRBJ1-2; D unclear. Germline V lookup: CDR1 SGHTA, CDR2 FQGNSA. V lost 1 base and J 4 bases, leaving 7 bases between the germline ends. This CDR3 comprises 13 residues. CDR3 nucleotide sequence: TGTGCCAGCAGCTTAGAAGAGGGCTATGGCTACACCTTC. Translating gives CASSLEEGYGYTF.

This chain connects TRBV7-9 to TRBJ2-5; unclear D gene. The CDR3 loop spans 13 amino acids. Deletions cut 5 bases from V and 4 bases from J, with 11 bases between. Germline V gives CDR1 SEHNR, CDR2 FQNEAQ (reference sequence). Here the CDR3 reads CASSTMGLETQYF. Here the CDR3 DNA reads TGTGCCAGCAGCACTATGGGCTTAGAGACCCAGTACTTC.

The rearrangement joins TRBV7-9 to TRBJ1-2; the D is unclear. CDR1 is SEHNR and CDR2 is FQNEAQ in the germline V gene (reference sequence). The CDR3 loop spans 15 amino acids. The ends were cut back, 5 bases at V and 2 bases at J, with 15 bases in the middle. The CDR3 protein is CASSPKAGGNYGYTF. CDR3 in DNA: TGTGCCAGCAGCCCTAAAGCCGGCGGGAACTATGGCTACACCTTC.

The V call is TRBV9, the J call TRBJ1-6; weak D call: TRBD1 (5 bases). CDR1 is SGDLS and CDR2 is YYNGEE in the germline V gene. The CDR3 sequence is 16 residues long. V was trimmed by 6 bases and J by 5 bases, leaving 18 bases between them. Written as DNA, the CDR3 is TGTGCCAGCAATCCCGACGGGGGAGCCCATAATTCACCCCTCCACTTT. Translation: CASNPDGGAHNSPLHF.

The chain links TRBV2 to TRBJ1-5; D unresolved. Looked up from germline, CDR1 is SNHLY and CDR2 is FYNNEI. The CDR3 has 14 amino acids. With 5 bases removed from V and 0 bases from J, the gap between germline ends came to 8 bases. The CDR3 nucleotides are TGTGCCAGCAGTTTGCATGATAGCAATCAGCCCCAGCATTTT. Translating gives CASSLHDSNQPQHF.

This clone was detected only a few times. CDR3 amino acids: CSVSQGRETQYF. The DNA for the CDR3 is TGCAGCGTTTCACAGGGCCGGGAGACCCAGTACTTC. This chain links TRBV29-1 with TRBJ2-5; weak D call: TRBD1 (6 bases). Germline V gives CDR1 SQVTM, CDR2 ANQGSEA. The CDR3 runs to 12 residues. Trimming cost V 5 bases and J 5 bases, with 12 bases left between them.

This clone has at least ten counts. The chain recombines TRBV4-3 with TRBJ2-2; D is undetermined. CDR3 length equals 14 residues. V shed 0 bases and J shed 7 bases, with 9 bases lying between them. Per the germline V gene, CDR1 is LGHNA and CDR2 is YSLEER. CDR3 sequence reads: CASSQDRVRGELFF. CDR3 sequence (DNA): TGCGCCAGCAGCCAAGATCGGGTGCGCGGGGAGCTGTTTTTT.

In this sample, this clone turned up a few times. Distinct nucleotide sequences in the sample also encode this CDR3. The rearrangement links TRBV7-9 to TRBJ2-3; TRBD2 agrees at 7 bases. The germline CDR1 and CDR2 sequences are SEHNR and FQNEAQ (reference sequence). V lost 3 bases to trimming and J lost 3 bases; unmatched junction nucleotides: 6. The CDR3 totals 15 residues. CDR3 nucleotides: TGTGCCAGCAGCTTTGGGGGGGTCGGAACAGATACGCAGTATTTT. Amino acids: CASSFGGVGTDTQYF.

The CDR3 nucleotides are TGCAGCGTTGAAGAACAGATTAACCAAGAGACCCAGTACTTC. Protein: CSVEEQINQETQYF. The chain links TRBV29-1 to TRBJ2-5, with no clear D. The CDR3 has 14 amino acids. From germline, CDR1 is SQVTM and CDR2 ANQGSEA. Trimming stripped 0 bases from V and 0 bases from J, with 8 bases between.

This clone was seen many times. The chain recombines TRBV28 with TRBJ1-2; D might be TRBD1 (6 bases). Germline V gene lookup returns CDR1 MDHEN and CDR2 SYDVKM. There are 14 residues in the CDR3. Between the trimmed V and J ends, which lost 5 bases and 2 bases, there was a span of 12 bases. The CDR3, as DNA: TGTGCCAGCAGTGCCGCCCAGGGGAACTATGGCTACACCTTC. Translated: CASSAAQGNYGYTF.

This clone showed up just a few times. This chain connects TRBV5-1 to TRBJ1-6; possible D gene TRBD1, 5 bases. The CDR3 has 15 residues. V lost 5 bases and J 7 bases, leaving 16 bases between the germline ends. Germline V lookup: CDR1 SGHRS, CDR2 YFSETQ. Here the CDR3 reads CASRGEDLKNSPLHF. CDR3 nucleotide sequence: TGCGCCAGCAGGGGGGAGGACTTAAAGAATTCACCCCTCCACTTT.

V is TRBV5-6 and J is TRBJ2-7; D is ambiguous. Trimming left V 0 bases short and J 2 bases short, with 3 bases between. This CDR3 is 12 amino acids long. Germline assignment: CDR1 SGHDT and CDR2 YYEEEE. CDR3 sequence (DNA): TGTGCCAGCAGCTTGGAGGCCTACGAGCAGTACTTC. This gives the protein CASSLEAYEQYF.

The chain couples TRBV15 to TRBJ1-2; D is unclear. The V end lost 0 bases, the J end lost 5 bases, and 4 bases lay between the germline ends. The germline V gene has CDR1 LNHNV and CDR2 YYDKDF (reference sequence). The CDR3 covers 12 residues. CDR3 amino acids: CATSRDKYGYTF. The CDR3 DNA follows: TGTGCCACCAGCAGAGACAAGTATGGCTACACCTTC.

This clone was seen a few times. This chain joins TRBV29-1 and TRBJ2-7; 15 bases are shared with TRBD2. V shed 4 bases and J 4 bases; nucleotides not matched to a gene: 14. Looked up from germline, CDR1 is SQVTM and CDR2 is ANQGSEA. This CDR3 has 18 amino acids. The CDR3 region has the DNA TGCAGCGTTGTTTTAAACCCGGGACTAGCGGGGGGACTGTACGAGCAGTACTTC. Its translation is CSVVLNPGLAGGLYEQYF.